Below are 16 T cell receptor beta chains sequenced from a single sample in a study of cytomegalovirus exposure and HLA in healthy donors. Amplification used 60 Vbeta primers and 13 Jbeta primers. TCRdb's copy holds only in-frame clones and misses some; the assay was immunoSEQ multiplex PCR. In the table there are more than 85,000 clones, around 63% of which are singletons. The sequenced material came from PBMCs. The receptors come from a man aged 25 to 40 in good health and CMV-seronegative.

CDR3 residues: CASSLQGTETSTDTQYF. The CDR3 coding sequence is TGTGCCAGCAGCCTCCAAGGGACAGAGACTAGCACAGATACGCAGTATTTT. The J gene is TRBJ2-3, the V gene TRBV7-6; TRBD1 agrees at 7 bases. The CDR3 is 17 amino acids. The junction had 11 bases not matched to a gene; V was cut back by 5 bases and J by 0 bases. Germline V gives CDR1 SGHVS, CDR2 FNYEAQ.

The V gene is TRBV10-3, the J gene TRBJ2-1, with 11 nucleotides matching TRBD1. The CDR3 spans 15 residues. The J segment lost 5 bases and the V segment lost 7 bases, leaving 7 bases of the junction unmatched. Germline V gene lookup returns CDR1 ENHRY and CDR2 SYGVKD. The CDR3 sequence: CAINGQGAKNNEQFF. The CDR3 DNA follows: TGTGCCATCAATGGACAGGGGGCGAAAAACAATGAGCAGTTCTTC.

This clone has a handful of counts. V usage is TRBV2 and J usage is TRBJ1-3; 10 bases align to TRBD1. This CDR3 is 15 amino acids long. Germline V gene data show CDR1 as SNHLY and CDR2 as FYNNEI. The J segment lost 3 bases and the V segment lost 7 bases, leaving 6 bases of the junction unmatched. The CDR3 sequence is CASNRQGADGNTIYF. The DNA of the CDR3 is TGTGCCAGCAACCGACAGGGGGCCGATGGAAACACCATATATTTT.

The chain employs TRBV2 and TRBJ2-5; 12 positions match TRBD2. The germline CDR1 and CDR2 sequences are SNHLY and FYNNEI. The CDR3 is made up of 16 amino acids. V lost 6 bases, J lost 0 bases, and 5 bases stayed unmatched. CDR3: CASRELAGGNQETQYF. The CDR3 DNA follows: TGTGCCAGCAGGGAGCTAGCGGGAGGGAACCAAGAGACCCAGTACTTC.

This clone was seen a handful of times. V and J are TRBV2 and TRBJ2-3; no clear D. The CDR3 loop spans 14 amino acids. CDR1 SNHLY and CDR2 FYNNEI come from the germline V gene. V was cut by 8 bases and J by 2 bases, with 14 bases left in between. CDR3 residues: CASGVEDITDTQYF. The CDR3, as DNA: TGTGCCAGCGGAGTGGAAGATATCACAGATACGCAGTATTTT.

In its sample, this clone was seen a few times. The CDR3 sequence is CASSRQGASNQPQHF. CDR3 DNA: TGTGCCAGTAGTAGACAGGGGGCGAGCAATCAGCCCCAGCATTTT. The J gene is TRBJ1-5, the V gene TRBV19; 10 bases align to TRBD1. Per the germline V gene, CDR1 is LNHDA and CDR2 is SQIVND (reference sequence). The ends lost 4 bases at V and 1 base at J; junction bases unmatched: 1. The CDR3 is 15 amino acids.

This chain uses TRBV11-2 with TRBJ2-1, with 13 bases that match TRBD2. The CDR3 runs 19 residues. CDR1 and CDR2 from the germline V gene are SGHAT and FQNNGV. J lost 3 bases, V lost 0 bases, and 8 bases had no gene match. In DNA, the CDR3 is TGTGCCAGCAGCTTAGAGGGAGGACTAGCGGGAGCCAGCTACAATGAGCAGTTCTTC. Translated, it gives CASSLEGGLAGASYNEQFF.

The J gene is TRBJ2-1, the V gene TRBV6-1; 9 nucleotides align to TRBD2. This CDR3 has 17 amino acids. CDR1 MNHNS and CDR2 SASEGT come from the germline V gene. The trim removed 4 bases at V and 9 bases at J, leaving 16 bases unmatched. CDR3 DNA: TGTGCCAGCAGTGGGTGGGGTTTAGCGGGAGTACGTATTGAGCAGTTCTTC. Its translation: CASSGWGLAGVRIEQFF.

The rearrangement uses TRBV9 and TRBJ1-1, with no clear D. The CDR3 contains 13 residues. Germline values: CDR1 SGDLS, CDR2 YYNGEE. V lost 3 bases and J 6 bases, leaving 12 bases between the germline ends. CDR3 residues: CASSGALRAEAFF. Here the CDR3 DNA reads TGTGCCAGCAGCGGGGCCCTGAGGGCTGAAGCTTTCTTT.

The chain employs TRBV5-8 and TRBJ2-1, with 9 bases lining up with TRBD2. In germline, CDR1 is SGHTS, CDR2 YDEGEE. CDR3 length equals 15 residues. V lost 4 bases and J lost 4; bases outside the gene matches: 6. The DNA for the CDR3 is TGTGCCAGCAGCCAAACGGGACTAGCTTACAATGAGCAGTTCTTC. Translation gives CASSQTGLAYNEQFF.

This clone was observed a few times. The V and J genes are TRBV19 and TRBJ1-5, with TRBD1 matching 10 bases. V lost 6 bases and J lost 2; bases outside the gene matches: 7. This CDR3 contains 16 residues. Germline assignment: CDR1 LNHDA and CDR2 SQIVND (reference sequence). CDR3 loop: CASRGPGTGGNQPQHF. As DNA, the CDR3 is TGTGCCAGTAGGGGGCCCGGGACAGGGGGCAATCAGCCCCAGCATTTT.

This chain uses TRBV10-3 with TRBJ2-3; 10 positions agree with TRBD1. V lost 6 bases and J lost 4; bases outside the gene matches: 4. This CDR3 is built from 14 residues. The germline CDR1 and CDR2 sequences are ENHRY and SYGVKD. The DNA of the CDR3 is TGTGCCATCAGACCGACAGGGGGCGCAGATACGCAGTATTTT. This gives the protein CAIRPTGGADTQYF.

This sequence joins TRBV5-1 and TRBJ2-1, with D possibly TRBD2 on 5 matching bases. Trimming removed 0 bases at V and 3 bases at J, with 10 bases between. Germline CDR1 is SGHRS and CDR2 is YFSETQ. The CDR3 loop spans 15 amino acids. DNA of the CDR3: TGCGCCAGCAGCTTGGGAGAGGGTAGCTACAATGAGCAGTTCTTC. Residues: CASSLGEGSYNEQFF.

The V call is TRBV25-1, the J call TRBJ1-2, with 10 positions matching TRBD1. CDR1 and CDR2 (germline): MGHDK, SYGVNS. J gave up 4 bases and V 3 bases, and 5 bases lay outside the gene matches. The CDR3 loop spans 15 amino acids. The CDR3 region has the DNA TGTGCCAGCAGTGAGCCAGGACAGGGGGTCTATGGCTACACCTTC. Translating gives CASSEPGQGVYGYTF.

The V call is TRBV19, the J call TRBJ2-1, with 7 bases that match TRBD2. Germline assignment: CDR1 LNHDA and CDR2 SQIVND (reference sequence). The CDR3 is 14 residues long. V lost 5 bases, J lost 6 bases, and 7 bases stayed unmatched. This CDR3 reads CASSPGGSANEQFF. The CDR3 nucleotides read TGTGCCAGTAGTCCGGGAGGATCCGCCAATGAGCAGTTCTTC.

This clone was detected once. CDR3 nucleotide sequence: TGTGCCAGCAGCTTAGTAAGGGGACAGATCGGCTACACCTTC. Protein product: CASSLVRGQIGYTF. The chain uses TRBV11-2 and TRBJ1-2, with 7 bases fitting TRBD1. Germline CDR1 reads SGHAT; CDR2 reads FQNNGV. CDR3 length equals 14 residues. Trimming cost V 1 base and J 8 bases; bases outside gene matches: 7.